The rows below give T cell receptor beta chains drawn from one sample of a study of blood T cell repertoires in COVID-19. Sequenced by immunoSEQ multiplex PCR; TCRdb stores in-frame clones only, minus some. The sample carries some 200,000 clones, just under 85% recorded once. The specimen was peripheral blood. These receptor sequences come from a woman between 45 and 65 years old with active or convalescent COVID-19. The conserved cysteine and the conserved F or W are not part of the CDR3 here.

TRBJ2-7	TRBV5-1	ASRLTPGTNSYEQY
TRBJ2-7	TRBV6-5	ASRRLRTGDSEQY
TRBJ1-3	TRBV10-3	AISDSPSGNTIY
TRBJ2-5	TRBV12-5	ASGAGLQETQY
TRBJ1-5	TRBV2	ASSESTNYSNQPQH
TRBJ1-2	TRBV2	ASSPDSYGYT
TRBJ1-5	TRBV2	ASSVQAEQPQH
TRBJ1-1	TRBV28	ASSLELVTTEAF
TRBJ1-1	TRBV18	ASSSKEDTEAF
TRBJ2-1	TRBV3-1/TRBV3-2	ASSSGTSAHRQF
TRBJ1-1	TRBV6-1	ASSEAAVWAEAF
TRBJ1-1	TRBV18	ASSPLRDTEAF
TRBJ2-7	TRBV7-9	ASSSQGRLDEQY
TRBJ2-5	TRBV2	ATRGTAGQETQY
TRBJ1-2	TRBV12-3/TRBV12-4	ASSYQNYGYT
TRBJ2-7	TRBV5-6	ASSLSGTFYEQY
TRBJ2-7	TRBV7-2	ASSLGLAGGREQY
TRBJ2-1	TRBV7-9	ASSLAGTNNEQF
TRBJ1-5	TRBV5-6	ASSLQQGSHQPQH
TRBJ2-5	TRBV30	AWRLAGGETQY
TRBJ1-4	TRBV5-1	ASSLKGAFDEKLF
TRBJ1-1	TRBV5-1	ASSLVAGEYTEAF
TRBJ1-4	TRBV28	ASSWDSLQGDGKLF
TRBJ1-6	TRBV5-6	ASFPRRRSYNSPLH
TRBJ1-3	TRBV28	ASSSPGRGGNTIY
TRBJ1-5	TRBV28	ASSLITGNQPQH
TRBJ1-1	TRBV18	ASSPYLQGMDTEAF
TRBJ2-7	TRBV9	ASSGAPGLAGDEQY
TRBJ2-2	TRBV11-2	ASSLGRSGPGELF
TRBJ2-5	TRBV4-2	ASSQDLAGGQETQY
TRBJ1-1	TRBV5-1	ASSSGHTGGTEAF
TRBJ2-2	TRBV15	ATSRVPGGTGELF
TRBJ2-3	TRBV20-1	SASPLADPTDTQY
TRBJ1-1	TRBV5-1	ASRQLGTGNTEAF
TRBJ1-5	TRBV28	ASSFRDRGNQPQH
TRBJ2-5	TRBV2	ASSRQGQETQY
TRBJ1-5	TRBV5-1	ASSSGGNQPQH